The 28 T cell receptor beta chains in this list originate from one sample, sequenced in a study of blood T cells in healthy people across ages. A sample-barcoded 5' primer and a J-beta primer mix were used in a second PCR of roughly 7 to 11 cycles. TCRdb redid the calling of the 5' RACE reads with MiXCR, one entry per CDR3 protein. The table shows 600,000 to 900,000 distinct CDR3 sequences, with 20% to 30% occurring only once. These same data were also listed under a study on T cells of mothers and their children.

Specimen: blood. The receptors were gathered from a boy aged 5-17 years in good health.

For the CDR3, the DNA is TGCGCCAGCAGCTTGGGGCAGTTAACAGATACGCAGTATTTT. Translated, it gives CASSLGQLTDTQYF. The J gene is TRBJ2-3, the V gene TRBV5-1; unclear D gene. The CDR3 contains 14 residues. Germline V gene sequence: CDR1 SGHRS, CDR2 YFSETQ. The V gene lost 0 bases and the J gene lost 3 bases, with 8 bases spanning the gap.

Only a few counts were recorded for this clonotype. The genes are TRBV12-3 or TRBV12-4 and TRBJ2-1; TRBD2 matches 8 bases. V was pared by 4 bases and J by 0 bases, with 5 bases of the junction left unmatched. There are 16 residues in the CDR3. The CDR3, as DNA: TGTGCCAGCAGTTATTTTGCGGGGGGCTCCTACAATGAGCAGTTCTTC. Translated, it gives CASSYFAGGSYNEQFF.

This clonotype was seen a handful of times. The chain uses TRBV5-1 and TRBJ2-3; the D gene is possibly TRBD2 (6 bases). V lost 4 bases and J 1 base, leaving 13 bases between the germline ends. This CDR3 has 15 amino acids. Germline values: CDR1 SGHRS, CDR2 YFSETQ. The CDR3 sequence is CASSHGTRRTDTQYF. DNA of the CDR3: TGCGCCAGCAGCCACGGGACTCGTCGCACAGATACGCAGTATTTT.

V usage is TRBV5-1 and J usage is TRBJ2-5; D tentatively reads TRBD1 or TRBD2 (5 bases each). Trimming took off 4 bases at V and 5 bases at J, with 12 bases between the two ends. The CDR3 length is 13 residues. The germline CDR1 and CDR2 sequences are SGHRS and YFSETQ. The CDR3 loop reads CASSLRGTETQYF. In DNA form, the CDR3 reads TGCGCCAGCAGCCTCCGGGGCACCGAGACCCAGTACTTC. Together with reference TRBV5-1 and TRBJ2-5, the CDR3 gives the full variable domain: KAGVTQTPRYLIKTRGQQVTLSCSPISGHRSVSWYQQTPGQGLQFLFEYFSETQRNKGNFPGRFSGRQFSNSRSEMNVSTLELGDSALYLCASSLRGTETQYFGPGTRLLVL.

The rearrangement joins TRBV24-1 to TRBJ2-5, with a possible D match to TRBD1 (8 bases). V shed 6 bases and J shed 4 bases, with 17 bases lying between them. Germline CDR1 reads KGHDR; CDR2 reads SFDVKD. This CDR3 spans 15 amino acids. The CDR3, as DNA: TGTGCCACCAGTTCTACAGGGGGGGCCGGAGAGACCCAGTACTTC. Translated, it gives CATSSTGGAGETQYF.

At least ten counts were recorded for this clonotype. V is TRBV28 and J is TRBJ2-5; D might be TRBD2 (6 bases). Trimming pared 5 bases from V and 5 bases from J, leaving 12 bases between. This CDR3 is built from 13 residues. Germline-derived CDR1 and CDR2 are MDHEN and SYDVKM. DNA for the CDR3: TGTGCCAGCAGTGGAGGGGTTGGGGAGACCCAGTACTTC. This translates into CASSGGVGETQYF.

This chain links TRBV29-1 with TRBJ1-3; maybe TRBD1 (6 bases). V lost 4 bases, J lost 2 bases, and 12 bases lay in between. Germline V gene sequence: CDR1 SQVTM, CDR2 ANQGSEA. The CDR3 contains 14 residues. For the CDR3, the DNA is TGCAGCGTTGCGGTAGGGGGAGCTGGAAACACCATATATTTT. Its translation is CSVAVGGAGNTIYF.

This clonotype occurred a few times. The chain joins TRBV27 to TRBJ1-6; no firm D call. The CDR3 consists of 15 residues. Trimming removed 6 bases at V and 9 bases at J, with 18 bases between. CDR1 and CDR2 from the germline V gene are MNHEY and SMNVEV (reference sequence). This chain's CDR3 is CASSSESPFISPLHF. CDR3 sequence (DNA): TGTGCCAGCAGCTCGGAAAGCCCTTTCATTTCACCCCTCCACTTT.

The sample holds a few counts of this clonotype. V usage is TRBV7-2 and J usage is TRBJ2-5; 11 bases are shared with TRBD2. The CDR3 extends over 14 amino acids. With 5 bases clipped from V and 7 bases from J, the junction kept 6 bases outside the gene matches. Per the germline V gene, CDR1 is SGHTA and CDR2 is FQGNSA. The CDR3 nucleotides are TGTGCCAGCAGCGAAAGCCTAGCGGGGGGGACCCAGTACTTC. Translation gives CASSESLAGGTQYF.

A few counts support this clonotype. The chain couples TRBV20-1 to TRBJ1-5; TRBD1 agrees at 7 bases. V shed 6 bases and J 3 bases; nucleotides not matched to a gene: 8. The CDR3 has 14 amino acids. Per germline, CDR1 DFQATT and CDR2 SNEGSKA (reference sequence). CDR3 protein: CSAGGQLLNQPQHF. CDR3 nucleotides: TGCAGTGCCGGGGGACAGCTACTCAATCAGCCCCAGCATTTT.

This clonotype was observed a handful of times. The DNA of the CDR3 is TGTGCCAGCAGTGCCGCCTATCAGCCCCAGCATTTT. Translating it yields CASSAAYQPQHF. V and J are TRBV28 and TRBJ1-5; D not certain. V was clipped by 5 bases and J by 5 bases, with 7 bases between them. The CDR3 spans 12 residues. In germline, CDR1 is MDHEN, CDR2 SYDVKM. The full variable domain, rest sourced from reference TRBV28 and TRBJ1-5, is DVKVTQSSRYLVKRTGEKVFLECVQDMDHENMFWYRQDPGLGLRLIYFSYDVKMKEKGDIPEGYSVSREKKERFSLILESASTNQTSMYLCASSAAYQPQHFGDGTRLSIL.

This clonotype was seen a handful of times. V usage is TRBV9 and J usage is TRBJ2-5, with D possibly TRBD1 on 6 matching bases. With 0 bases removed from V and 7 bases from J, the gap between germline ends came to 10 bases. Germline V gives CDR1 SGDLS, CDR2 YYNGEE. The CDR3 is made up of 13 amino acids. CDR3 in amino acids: CASSVEVTGTQYF. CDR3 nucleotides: TGTGCCAGCAGCGTAGAAGTGACAGGGACCCAGTACTTC.

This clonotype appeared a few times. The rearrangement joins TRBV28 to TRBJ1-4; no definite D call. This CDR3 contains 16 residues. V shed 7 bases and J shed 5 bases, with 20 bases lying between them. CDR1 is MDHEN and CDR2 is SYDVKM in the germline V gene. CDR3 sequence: CASTFGIGNRNEKLFF. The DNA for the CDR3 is TGTGCCAGCACCTTTGGTATCGGGAACCGCAATGAAAAACTGTTTTTT.

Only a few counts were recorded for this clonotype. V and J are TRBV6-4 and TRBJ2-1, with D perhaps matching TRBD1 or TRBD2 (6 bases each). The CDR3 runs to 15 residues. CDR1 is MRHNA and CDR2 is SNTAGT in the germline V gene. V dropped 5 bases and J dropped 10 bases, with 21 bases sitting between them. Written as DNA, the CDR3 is TGTGCCAGCAGTTGGGACGGGGGCCCTACTTCGGAGCAGTTCTTC. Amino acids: CASSWDGGPTSEQFF.

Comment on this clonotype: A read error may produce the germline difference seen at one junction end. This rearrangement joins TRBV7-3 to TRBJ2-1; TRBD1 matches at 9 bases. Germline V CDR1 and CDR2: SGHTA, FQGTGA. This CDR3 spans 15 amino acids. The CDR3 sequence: CASSRTGAGYDEQFF. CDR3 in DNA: TGTGCCAGCAGCCGGACAGGGGCAGGCTACGATGAGCAGTTTTTC.

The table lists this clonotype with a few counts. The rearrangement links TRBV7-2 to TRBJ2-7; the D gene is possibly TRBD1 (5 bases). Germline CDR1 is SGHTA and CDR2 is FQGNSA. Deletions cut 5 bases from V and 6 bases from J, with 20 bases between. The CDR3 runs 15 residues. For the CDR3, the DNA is TGTGCCAGCAGCCCCCCCGTAGGGGTTCCCGGCGAGCAGTACTTC. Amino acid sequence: CASSPPVGVPGEQYF. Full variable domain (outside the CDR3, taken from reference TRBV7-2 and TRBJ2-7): GAGVSQSPSNKVTEKGKDVELRCDPISGHTALYWYRQSLGQGLEFLIYFQGNSAPDKSGLPSDRFSAERTGGSVSTLTIQRTQQEDSAVYLCASSPPVGVPGEQYFGPGTRLTVT.

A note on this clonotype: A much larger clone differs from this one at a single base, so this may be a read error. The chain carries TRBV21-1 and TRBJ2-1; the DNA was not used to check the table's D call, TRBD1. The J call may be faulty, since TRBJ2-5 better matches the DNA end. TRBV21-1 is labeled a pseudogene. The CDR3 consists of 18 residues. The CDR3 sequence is CASGNRIECPGGRETQYF. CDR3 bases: TGTGCCAGCGGCAACCGAATCGAATGTCCAGGGGGCCGGGAGACCCAGTACTTC.

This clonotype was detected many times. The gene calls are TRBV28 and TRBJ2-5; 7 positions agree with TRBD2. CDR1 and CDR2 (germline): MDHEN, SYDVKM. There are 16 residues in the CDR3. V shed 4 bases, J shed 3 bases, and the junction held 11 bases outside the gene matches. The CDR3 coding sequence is TGTGCCAGCAGTTCGCACTTGGGACGGGGGGAAGAGACCCAGTACTTC. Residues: CASSSHLGRGEETQYF. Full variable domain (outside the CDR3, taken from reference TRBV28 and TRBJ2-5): DVKVTQSSRYLVKRTGEKVFLECVQDMDHENMFWYRQDPGLGLRLIYFSYDVKMKEKGDIPEGYSVSREKKERFSLILESASTNQTSMYLCASSSHLGRGEETQYFGPGTRLLVL.

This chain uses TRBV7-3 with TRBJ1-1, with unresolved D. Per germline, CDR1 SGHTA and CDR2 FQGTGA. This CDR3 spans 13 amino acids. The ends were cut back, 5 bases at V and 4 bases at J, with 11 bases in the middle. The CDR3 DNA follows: TGTGCCAGCAGCAACGGTTGGGGCACTGAAGCTTTCTTT. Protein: CASSNGWGTEAFF. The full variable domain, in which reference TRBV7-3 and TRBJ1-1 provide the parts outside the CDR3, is GAGVSQTPSNKVTEKGKYVELRCDPISGHTALYWYRQSLGQGPEFLIYFQGTGAADDSGLPNDRFFAVRPEGSVSTLKIQRTERGDSAVYLCASSNGWGTEAFFGQGTRLTVV.

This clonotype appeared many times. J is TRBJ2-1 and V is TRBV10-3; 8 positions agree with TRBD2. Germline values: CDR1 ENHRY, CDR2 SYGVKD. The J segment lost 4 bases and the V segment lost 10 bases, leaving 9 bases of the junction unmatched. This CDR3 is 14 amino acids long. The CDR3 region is CATGNSGVYNEQFF. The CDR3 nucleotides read TGTGCCACCGGGAATAGCGGGGTTTACAATGAGCAGTTCTTC.

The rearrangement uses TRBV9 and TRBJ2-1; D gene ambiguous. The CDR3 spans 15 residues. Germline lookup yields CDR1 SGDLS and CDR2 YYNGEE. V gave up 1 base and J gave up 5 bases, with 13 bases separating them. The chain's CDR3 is CASSVSPARDNEQFF. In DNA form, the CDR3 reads TGTGCCAGCAGCGTAAGTCCCGCCCGAGACAATGAGCAGTTCTTC.

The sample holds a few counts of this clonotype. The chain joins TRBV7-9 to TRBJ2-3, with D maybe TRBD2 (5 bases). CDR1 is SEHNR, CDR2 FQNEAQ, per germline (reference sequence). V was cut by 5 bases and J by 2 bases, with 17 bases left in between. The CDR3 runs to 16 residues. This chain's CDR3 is CASSPGVARLTDTQYF. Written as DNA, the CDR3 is TGTGCCAGCAGCCCCGGGGTCGCCCGACTCACAGATACGCAGTATTTT.

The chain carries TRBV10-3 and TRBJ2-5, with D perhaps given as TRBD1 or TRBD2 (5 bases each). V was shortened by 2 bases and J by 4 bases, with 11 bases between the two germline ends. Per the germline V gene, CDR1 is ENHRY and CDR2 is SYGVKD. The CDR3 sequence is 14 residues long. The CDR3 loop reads CAISEEQRGETQYF. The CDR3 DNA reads TGTGCCATCAGTGAGGAACAGAGGGGAGAGACCCAGTACTTC.

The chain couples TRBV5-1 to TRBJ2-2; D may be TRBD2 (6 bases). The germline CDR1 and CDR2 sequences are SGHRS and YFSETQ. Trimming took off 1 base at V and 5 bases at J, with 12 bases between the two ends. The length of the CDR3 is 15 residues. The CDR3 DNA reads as TGCGCCAGCAGCTTGATGCGGGGAGCAACCGGGGAGCTGTTTTTT. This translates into CASSLMRGATGELFF.

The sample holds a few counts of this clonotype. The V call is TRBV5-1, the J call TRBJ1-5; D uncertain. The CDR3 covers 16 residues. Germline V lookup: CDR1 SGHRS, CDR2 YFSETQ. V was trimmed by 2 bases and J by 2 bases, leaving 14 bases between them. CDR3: CASSLIPTQGNQPQHF. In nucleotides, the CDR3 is TGCGCCAGCAGCTTAATTCCCACCCAGGGCAATCAGCCCCAGCATTTT.

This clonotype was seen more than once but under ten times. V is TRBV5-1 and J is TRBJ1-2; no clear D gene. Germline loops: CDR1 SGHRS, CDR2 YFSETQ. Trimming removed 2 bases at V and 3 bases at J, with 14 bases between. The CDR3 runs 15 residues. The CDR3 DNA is TGCGCCAGCAGCTTTCTTGGGAATCTGGACTATGGCTACACCTTC. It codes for CASSFLGNLDYGYTF. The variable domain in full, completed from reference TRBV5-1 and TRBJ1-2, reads KAGVTQTPRYLIKTRGQQVTLSCSPISGHRSVSWYQQTPGQGLQFLFEYFSETQRNKGNFPGRFSGRQFSNSRSEMNVSTLELGDSALYLCASSFLGNLDYGYTFGSGTRLTVV.

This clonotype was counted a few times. The CDR3 nucleotides read TGTGCCAGCACTAACCATCAGGGTAATCAGCCCCAGCATTTT. Translated, it gives CASTNHQGNQPQHF. The rearrangement joins TRBV6-5 to TRBJ1-5; D may be TRBD1 (5 bases). V was shortened by 7 bases and J by 4 bases, with 14 bases between the two germline ends. The CDR3 is 14 residues long. Germline CDR1 MNHEY, CDR2 SVGAGI.

In nucleotides, the CDR3 is TGTGCCAGCAGTTTGGTGGGACTAGCGTCAAACAACTACGAGCAGTACTTC. It codes for CASSLVGLASNNYEQYF. The V call is TRBV28, the J call TRBJ2-7; 10 bases are shared with TRBD2. Germline values: CDR1 MDHEN, CDR2 SYDVKM. The V and J ends lost 3 bases and 3 bases, in that order; junction bases with no gene match: 11. The CDR3 length is 17 residues.